The T cell receptor beta chain under discussion was sequenced for a study of T cell responses to AZD1222 COVID-19 vaccine. Sequenced by immunoSEQ multiplex PCR; TCRdb stores in-frame clones only, minus some. The table shows 160,000 or so clones, with around nine tenths occurring only once. CDR3 size: 15 residues. Germline assignment: CDR1 MNHEY and CDR2 SVGAGI. V gave up 2 bases and J gave up 7 bases, with 14 bases separating them. The sequence was collected from an adult in good health. Specimen: peripheral blood, collected on day 0 of AZD1222 vaccination. The rearrangement joins TRBV6-5 to TRBJ2-2; D is perhaps TRBD2 (6 bases). CDR3 region: CASSYGLTRSGELFF. The CDR3 DNA follows: TGTGCCAGCAGTTACGGCCTGACTAGAAGCGGGGAGCTGTTTTTT.